Listed below are T cell receptor beta chains from one sample, sequenced in a study of T-cell memory formation after mild COVID-19. TCRdb ran MiXCR on the 5' RACE reads and lists one entry per CDR3 protein. The sample yields 400,000 or so distinct CDR3 sequences, approximately 21% seen once. Specimen: PBMCs or a T cell subset sorted from them (not recorded which). All receptors derive from an adult woman who had mild COVID-19 (a few samples of this study predate the infection). Cell type and time point are not known. The conserved cysteine and the conserved F or W are not part of the CDR3 here.

v_gene | CDR3aa
TRBV7-9 | ASSLPYGQGMNTEAF
TRBV5-1 | ASRWGQQDEQY
TRBV11-1 | ASSRSYRVHLNEQF
TRBV27 | ASSLFIQDEQF
TRBV14 | ASSRTLTGTDTQY
TRBV4-3 | ASSQVGVTENYGYT
TRBV29-1 | SVLSAEAF
TRBV6-4 | ASGIAGGTHNEQF
TRBV29-1 | SVEPGITDTQY
TRBV9 | ASSVQGADTQY
TRBV5-6 | ASSWYGEAF
TRBV7-2 | ASSTQGTVYNQPQH
TRBV7-3 | AAEGPPPQH
TRBV7-3 | ASSPGPLETQY
TRBV24-1 | ATSDGLAGKYEQY